These T cell receptor beta chains were read from a single sample in a study of blood T cells in healthy people across ages. TCRdb used MiXCR to reprocess the 5' RACE reads, holding one entry per CDR3 protein. The table includes roughly 800,000 distinct CDR3 sequences, nearly 60% detected once. The sequenced material came from blood. The receptors come from a man aged 30 to 45 in good health. Each CDR3 is given without its conserved first and last residue. The D gene is left open where the match is weak.

V: TRBV20-1
D: TRBD2
J: TRBJ2-1
CDR3: SAPDTSVEQF

V: TRBV10-3
D: NA
J: TRBJ1-1
CDR3: ATGSGVQNTEAF

V: TRBV12-3/TRBV12-4
D: NA
J: TRBJ1-4
CDR3: ASSGSNSEKLF

V: TRBV11-2
D: NA
J: TRBJ1-2
CDR3: ASSFPKSYGYT

V: TRBV14
D: TRBD1
J: TRBJ2-7
CDR3: ASPVLKPRDRDYEQY

V: TRBV12-3/TRBV12-4
D: TRBD1
J: TRBJ2-7
CDR3: ASRNQGAVEQY

V: TRBV28
D: TRBD2
J: TRBJ2-3
CDR3: ASSFGLAAFTDTQY

V: TRBV20-1
D: TRBD2
J: TRBJ2-2
CDR3: SARAAGGARTGELF

V: TRBV12-3/TRBV12-4
D: NA
J: TRBJ1-5
CDR3: ASSLGGALGSNQPQH

V: TRBV5-6
D: NA
J: TRBJ2-7
CDR3: ASSRPTNEQY

V: TRBV21-1
D: NA
J: TRBJ2-1
CDR3: ASSKERVREQF

V: TRBV7-2
D: TRBD1
J: TRBJ1-2
CDR3: ASSLDRGLKYGYT

V: TRBV20-1
D: NA
J: TRBJ1-6
CDR3: SARDRGSGNSPLH

V: TRBV20-1
D: NA
J: TRBJ1-2
CDR3: SAREPGKNYGYT

V: TRBV27
D: TRBD1
J: TRBJ2-3
CDR3: ASSRRTGIGTQY

V: TRBV20-1
D: NA
J: TRBJ1-2
CDR3: SAPPDSENYGYT

V: TRBV7-2
D: NA
J: TRBJ2-5
CDR3: ASQSNSGEKETQY

V: TRBV12-3/TRBV12-4
D: NA
J: TRBJ1-2
CDR3: ASSQKDYGYT

V: TRBV6-5
D: TRBD2
J: TRBJ2-3
CDR3: ASSYSPSGATDTQY

V: TRBV6-2/TRBV6-3
D: TRBD2
J: TRBJ2-1
CDR3: ASRRGTSGESQQF

V: TRBV28
D: TRBD2
J: TRBJ2-5
CDR3: ASSGLAGIQETQY

V: TRBV4-2
D: NA
J: TRBJ2-7
CDR3: ASSHRDREQY

V: TRBV12-3/TRBV12-4
D: NA
J: TRBJ2-3
CDR3: ASSFGVSADTQY

V: TRBV9
D: NA
J: TRBJ1-2
CDR3: ASSQVNYGYT